The source of this TCR beta chain is a study of blood T cell repertoires in COVID-19 (dated by TCRdb to the early 2020s). Regarding the complete study: Samples from collaborators originated in the United States, Italy and Spain and spanned both the acute and convalescent phases of COVID-19. The material from the prospective study consisted of cDNA or gDNA derived from T cells, B-cell-depleted T cells, or PBMCs. Subjects who had been exposed to COVID-19, were actively infected with it, or had recovered from it provided the deeply sampled blood TCRbeta repertoires that made up the dataset. The repertoires were made available in a free public database intended to serve as a resource for research on the immune response to SARS-CoV-2. Samples were obtained from the ongoing ImmuneRACE study (first 160 participants) and from about 1,300 subjects provided by 6 global collaborators. The sample metadata nearly always contained a de-identified subject ID, COVID-19 status, age in years and sex. HLA class I and class II types, where available, came from metadata supplied by the sample provider rather than from assay-based typing. The paper's findings and limits, for the study overall: The quantity of clinical and demographic metadata differed by source and by participant and was supplied without curation.

Comments on this clone: Which antigen it targets is not known. No clone much larger than this one lies a single base away; base qualities are absent.

Each collaborating institution followed its own protocols to collect whole blood in K2EDTA tubes. For TCRbeta analysis, collaborators shipped samples as frozen whole blood, isolated PBMCs, or DNA extracted from either of those sample types. There are 16 amino acids in the CDR3, from cysteine to phenylalanine inclusive. This entry keeps only the CDR3 DNA: 48 bases, framed from base 1. Via the germline V gene (reference sequence), CDR1 is MNHEY and CDR2 SMNVEV. The trim is 5 bases for V and 4 bases for J, with a gap of 17 bases between the germline ends. The immunoSEQ Assay, a bias-controlled multiplex PCR, was used to amplify TCRbeta CDR3 regions from genomic DNA. The paper's data handling went like this. Within the assay, amplification of reference gene primers was used to estimate how many nucleated cells each sample contained. Sequence reads were collapsed and filtered to measure the absolute abundance of every unique TCRbeta CDR3 rearrangement. For each sample, productive Simpson clonality was calculated as the square root of Simpson's diversity index across productive rearrangements. TCRdb took this table from immuneACCESS and kept in-frame rearrangements with V and J called. Such tables lack part of the clones; where checked against another copy, unresolved V genes explain under half of the gap, and the rest is unexplained. Clone size and the V and J calls come from that table; the DNA yielded D and trimming. The sample yields some 80,000 clones; around 86% were counted once. Clones ranked in the top ten supply 44% of the sample.

This clonotype was sampled from a man older than 75 with acute or convalescent COVID-19. The specimen was peripheral blood. This chain is built from TRBV27 and TRBJ2-2, with TRBD2 tentatively as D gene (6 bases match). The CDR3 region has the sequence CASSKGRSGLTGELFF. The DNA is as follows: TGTGCCAGCAGTAAAGGGAGGAGCGGGCTCACCGGGGAGCTGTTTTTT.